Listed here is a single T cell receptor beta chain. Its antigen is undetermined. This CDR3 is 24 amino acids long. V was clipped by 1 base and J by 1 base; unmatched bases: 25. The V gene's germline CDR1 is SGHTA and CDR2 FQGTGA. This entry is derived from a study of T cells in Graves' hyperthyroidism and ophthalmopathy. Findings of the study overall: In the analysis, a 13 V-J model separated ophthalmopathy from stable hyperthyroidism. Most expanded thyroid clonotypes above 0.001 recurred in blood.

When ophthalmopathy did not progress within 18 months, Graves' hyperthyroidism was considered stable. Amplification yielded TCR beta CDR3 regions, with RNA transcripts as the source. The TCR CDR3 first-round RT-PCR relied on the HTBI primer set. Each CDR3 protein is one row after TCRdb ran MiXCR on the multiplex PCR reads. The sample lists around 580,000 distinct CDR3 sequences, 46% occurring once. The sequenced sample was peripheral blood or thyroid tissue (not recorded which). The J gene is TRBJ2-3, the V gene TRBV7-3, with 11 bases aligning to TRBD2. This receptor was identified in a woman aged 18-35 years with Graves' hyperthyroidism. This chain's CDR3 is CASSLKSRGVLAGERGRGTDTQYF. In DNA form, the CDR3 reads TGTGCCAGCAGCTTAAAGAGTCGCGGCGTACTAGCGGGAGAAAGGGGACGAGGCACAGATACGCAGTATTTT.